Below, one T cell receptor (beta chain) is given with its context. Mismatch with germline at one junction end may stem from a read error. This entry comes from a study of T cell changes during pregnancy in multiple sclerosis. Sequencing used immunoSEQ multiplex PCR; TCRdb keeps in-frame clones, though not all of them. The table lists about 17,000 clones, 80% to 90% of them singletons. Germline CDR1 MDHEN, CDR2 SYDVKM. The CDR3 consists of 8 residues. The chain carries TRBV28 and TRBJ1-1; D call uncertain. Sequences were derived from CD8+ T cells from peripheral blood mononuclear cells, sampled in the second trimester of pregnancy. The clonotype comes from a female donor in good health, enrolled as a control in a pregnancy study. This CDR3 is CASSYGEF. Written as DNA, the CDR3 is TGTGCCAGCAGCTACGGGGAATTC.